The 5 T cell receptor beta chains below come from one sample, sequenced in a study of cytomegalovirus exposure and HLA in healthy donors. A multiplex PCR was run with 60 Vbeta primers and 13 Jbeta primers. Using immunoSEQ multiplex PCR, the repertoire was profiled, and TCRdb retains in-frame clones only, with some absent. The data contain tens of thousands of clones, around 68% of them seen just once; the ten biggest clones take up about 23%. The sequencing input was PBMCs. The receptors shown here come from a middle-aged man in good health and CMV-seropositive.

CDR3 in DNA: TGTGCCAGCTCACCACCGGTTGCGGGCCTGAGCTATAATTCACCCCTCCACTTT. Residues: CASSPPVAGLSYNSPLHF. The chain links TRBV18 to TRBJ1-6; D not certain. Germline V lookup: CDR1 KGHSH, CDR2 LQKENI. The V end lost 0 bases, the J end lost 3 bases, and 15 bases lay between the germline ends. The CDR3 extends over 18 amino acids.

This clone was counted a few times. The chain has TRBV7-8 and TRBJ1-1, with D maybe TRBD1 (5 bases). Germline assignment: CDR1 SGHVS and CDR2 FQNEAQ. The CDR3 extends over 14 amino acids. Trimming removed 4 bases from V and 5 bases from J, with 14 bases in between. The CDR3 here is CASSSRARGTEAFF. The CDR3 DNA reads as TGTGCCAGCAGCTCTAGGGCGCGGGGGACTGAAGCTTTCTTT.

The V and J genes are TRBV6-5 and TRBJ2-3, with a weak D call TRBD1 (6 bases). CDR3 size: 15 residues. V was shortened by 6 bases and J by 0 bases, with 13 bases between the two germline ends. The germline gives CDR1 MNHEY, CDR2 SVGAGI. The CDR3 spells CASSPRTGSTDTQYF. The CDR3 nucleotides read TGTGCCAGCAGCCCCCGCACAGGGAGCACAGATACGCAGTATTTT.

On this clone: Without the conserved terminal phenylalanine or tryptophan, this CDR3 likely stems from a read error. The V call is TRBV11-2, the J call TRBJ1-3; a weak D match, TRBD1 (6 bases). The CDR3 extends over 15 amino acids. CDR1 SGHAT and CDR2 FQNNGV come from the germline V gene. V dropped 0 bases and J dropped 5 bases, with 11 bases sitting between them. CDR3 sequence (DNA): TGTGCCAGCAGCTTAGAAGGACAGATGCGAAACACCATATATGTT. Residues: CASSLEGQMRNTIYV.

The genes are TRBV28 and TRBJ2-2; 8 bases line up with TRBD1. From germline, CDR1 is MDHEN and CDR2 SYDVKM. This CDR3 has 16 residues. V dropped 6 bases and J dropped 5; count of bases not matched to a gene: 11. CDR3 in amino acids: CASRDGAGGRTGELFF. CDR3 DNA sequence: TGTGCCAGCAGGGATGGGGCAGGGGGCAGGACCGGGGAGCTGTTTTTT.